One sample yielded the 2 T cell receptor beta chains listed below, sequenced in a study of T cell responses to AZD1222 COVID-19 vaccine (dated by TCRdb to 2020 to 2022). This specimen's time point label, interpreted: baseline before first vaccination. To prepare the library, the immunoSEQ multiplex PCR assay was applied. The immuneACCESS repertoire file appears here via TCRdb, limited to in-frame rearrangements. These files lack a portion of the clones; in checked studies, under half of the deficit traces to unresolved V genes, and the cause of the others is not known. Counted in this sample were 90,000 to 140,000 clones; more than 75% of them appeared once. The ten largest clones represent roughly 9.2% of the sample. Sequencing was performed on peripheral blood, taken on day 0 of AZD1222 vaccination. The receptors were gathered from an adult in good health.

The chain employs TRBV15 and TRBJ1-3; D may be TRBD1 (5 bases). V shed 1 base and J shed 4 bases, with 17 bases lying between them. The CDR3 length is 17 residues. Germline CDR1 and CDR2: LNHNV and YYDKDF (reference sequence). The CDR3 region has the DNA TGTGCCACCAGCAGAGCACCCCTCAGGGTAGCGGGAAACACCATATATTTT. This codes for CATSRAPLRVAGNTIYF.

The J gene is TRBJ2-1, the V gene TRBV19, with 8 bases matching TRBD2. The germline V gene has CDR1 LNHDA and CDR2 SQIVND (reference sequence). The CDR3 spans 19 residues. V lost 7 bases to trimming and J lost 0 bases; unmatched junction nucleotides: 17. This CDR3 reads CASKSKASPGLGSYNEQFF. The CDR3 nucleotides read TGTGCCAGTAAAAGTAAGGCCAGCCCGGGACTAGGCTCCTACAATGAGCAGTTCTTC.